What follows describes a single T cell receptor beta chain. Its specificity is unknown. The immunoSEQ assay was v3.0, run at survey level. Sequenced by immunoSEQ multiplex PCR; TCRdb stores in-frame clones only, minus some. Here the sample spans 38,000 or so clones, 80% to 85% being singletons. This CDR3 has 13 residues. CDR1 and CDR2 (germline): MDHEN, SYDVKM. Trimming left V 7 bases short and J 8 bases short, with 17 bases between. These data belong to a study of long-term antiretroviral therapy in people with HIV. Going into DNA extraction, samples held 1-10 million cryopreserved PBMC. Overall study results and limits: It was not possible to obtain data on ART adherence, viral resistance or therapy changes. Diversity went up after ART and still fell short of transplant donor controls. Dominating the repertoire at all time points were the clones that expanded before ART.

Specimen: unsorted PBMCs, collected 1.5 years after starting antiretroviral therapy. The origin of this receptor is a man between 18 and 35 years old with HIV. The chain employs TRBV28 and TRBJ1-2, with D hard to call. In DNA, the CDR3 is TGTGCCAGCATGGATTGGCCCTCCCGCGGCTACACCTTC. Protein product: CASMDWPSRGYTF.